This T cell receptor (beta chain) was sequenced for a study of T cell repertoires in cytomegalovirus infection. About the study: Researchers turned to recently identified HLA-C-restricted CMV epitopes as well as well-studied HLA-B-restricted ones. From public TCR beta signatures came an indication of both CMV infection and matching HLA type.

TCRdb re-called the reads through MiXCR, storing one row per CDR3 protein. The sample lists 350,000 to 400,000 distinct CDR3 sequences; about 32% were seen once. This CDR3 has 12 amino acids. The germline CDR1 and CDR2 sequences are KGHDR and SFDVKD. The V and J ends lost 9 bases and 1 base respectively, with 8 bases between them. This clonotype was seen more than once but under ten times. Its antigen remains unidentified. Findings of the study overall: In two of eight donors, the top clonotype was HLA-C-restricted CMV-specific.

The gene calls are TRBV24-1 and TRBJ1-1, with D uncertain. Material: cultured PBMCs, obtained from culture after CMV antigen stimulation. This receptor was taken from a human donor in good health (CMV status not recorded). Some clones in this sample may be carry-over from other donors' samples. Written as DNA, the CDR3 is TGTGCCACCCTCGGCGAGAACACTGAAGCTTTCTTT. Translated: CATLGENTEAFF.